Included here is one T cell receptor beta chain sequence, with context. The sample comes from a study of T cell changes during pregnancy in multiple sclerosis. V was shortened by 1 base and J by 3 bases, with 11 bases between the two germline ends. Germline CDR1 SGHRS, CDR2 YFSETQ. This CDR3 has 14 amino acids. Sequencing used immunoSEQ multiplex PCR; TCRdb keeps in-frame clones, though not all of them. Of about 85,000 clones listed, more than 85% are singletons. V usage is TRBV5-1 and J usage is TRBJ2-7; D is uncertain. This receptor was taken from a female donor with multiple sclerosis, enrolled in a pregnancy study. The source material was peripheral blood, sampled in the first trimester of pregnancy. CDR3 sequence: CASSLKSGYYEQYF. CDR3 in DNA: TGCGCCAGCAGCTTGAAGTCAGGCTACTACGAGCAGTACTTC.